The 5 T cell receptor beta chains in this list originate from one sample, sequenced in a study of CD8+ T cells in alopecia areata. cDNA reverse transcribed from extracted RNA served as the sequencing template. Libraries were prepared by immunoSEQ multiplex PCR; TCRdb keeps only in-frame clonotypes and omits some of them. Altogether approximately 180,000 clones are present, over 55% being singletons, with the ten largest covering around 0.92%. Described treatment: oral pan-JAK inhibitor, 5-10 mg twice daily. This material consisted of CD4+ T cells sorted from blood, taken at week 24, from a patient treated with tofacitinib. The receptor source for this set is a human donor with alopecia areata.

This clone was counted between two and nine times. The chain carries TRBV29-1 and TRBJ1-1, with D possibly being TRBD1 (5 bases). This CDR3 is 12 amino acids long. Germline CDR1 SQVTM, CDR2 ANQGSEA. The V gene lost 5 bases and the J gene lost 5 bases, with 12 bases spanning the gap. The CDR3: CSVTTVRTEAFF. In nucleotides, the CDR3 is TGCAGCGTTACGACAGTCAGGACTGAAGCTTTCTTT.

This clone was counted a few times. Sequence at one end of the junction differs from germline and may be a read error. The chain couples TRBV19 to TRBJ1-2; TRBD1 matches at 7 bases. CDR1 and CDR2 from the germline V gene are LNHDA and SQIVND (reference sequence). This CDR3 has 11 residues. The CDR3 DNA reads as TGTGCCAGTCTGGGGACAGAGAAACTTTCCTTC. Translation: CASLGTEKLSF.

Here the CDR3 reads CASSVRIPGQGAGEAFF. The CDR3 DNA follows: TGCGCCAGCAGCGTTAGAATCCCTGGACAGGGGGCGGGAGAAGCTTTCTTT. The chain links TRBV4-3 to TRBJ1-1; 11 bases map to TRBD1. The CDR3 is 17 amino acids. With V trimmed by 5 bases and J by 8 bases, 16 bases remained unmatched. Germline V gives CDR1 LGHNA, CDR2 YSLEER.

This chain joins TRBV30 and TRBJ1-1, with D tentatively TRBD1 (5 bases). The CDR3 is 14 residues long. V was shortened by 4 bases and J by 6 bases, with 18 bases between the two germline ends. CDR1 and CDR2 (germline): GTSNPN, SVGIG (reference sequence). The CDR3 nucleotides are TGTGCCTGGAATCCGGCAGGGTTTCTGGCTGAAGCTTTCTTT. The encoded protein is CAWNPAGFLAEAFF.

The CDR3 here is CASRMGNGYTF. CDR3 nucleotide sequence: TGTGCCTCACGAATGGGGAATGGCTACACCTTC. The V call is TRBV30, the J call TRBJ1-2; no reliable D call. The germline V gene encodes CDR1 GTSNPN and CDR2 SVGIG (reference sequence). CDR3 length: 11 amino acids. V gave up 7 bases and J gave up 6 bases, with 12 bases separating them.